This T cell receptor beta chain was recovered during a study of blood T cells in healthy people across ages. Study-wide results and limits: TCR beta diversity was tightly associated with the proportion of naive T cells.

Germline V gene data show CDR1 as DFQATT and CDR2 as SNEGSKA (reference sequence). The ends lost 0 bases at V and 8 bases at J; junction bases unmatched: 7. The CDR3 has 14 amino acids. On this clonotype: Antigen: not known.

With a J-beta primer mix and a sample-barcoded 5' primer, a second PCR ran 7 to 11 cycles. TCRdb processed the 5' RACE reads anew with MiXCR; each CDR3 protein has one entry. The data show around 940,000 distinct CDR3 sequences, approximately 50% seen once. Sequenced sample: blood. This rearrangement joins TRBV20-1 to TRBJ2-1; 7 positions match TRBD2. The receptor comes from a woman aged 60-70 years in good health. CDR3 sequence: CSARDGRGWDEQFF. The CDR3 DNA reads TGCAGTGCTAGAGATGGGCGGGGGTGGGATGAGCAGTTCTTC.